The present entry profiles one T cell receptor (beta chain) with its context. The specificity of this receptor is unknown. Base qualities were left out, and no much larger clone turns up one base away. TCR beta CDR3 regions were amplified from RNA transcripts for repertoire sequencing. The first round was an RT-PCR using HTBI primers with the Qiagen OneStep RT-PCR kit, and this first round was followed by a second-round multiplex PCR, then size selection and purification. The libraries underwent paired-end sequencing with 100 bp reads on an Illumina HiSeq2000. The original pipeline was this. SOAPnuke was used for read processing, and reads with adapters, uncalled bases, a mean Phred below 15, or no exact constant-primer or identifier match were discarded. COPE v1.2.5 was used to merge the high-quality paired reads. Each unique nucleotide sequence was treated as a clonotype, and MiTCR v1.1 was used to align the clonotypes to the IMGT TRB V, D and J references. The analysis was limited to V-J combinations with a frequency above 0.0001, which together covered over 99% of the repertoires. For each V-J combination, a TCR clonal expansion and chaos score was defined as the ratio of F50 clonal expansion to chaos observed in the TCRdist matrix. Welch's t-statistics and random forest were used to narrow the features down to over ten V-J combinations, which were then fed into a naive Bayes classifier. The Morisita-Horn index was used to measure how similar the thyroid and blood repertoires were. TCRdb's own reprocessing of the public reads used fastp at Q25 and MiXCR and kept productive beta chains. Identical CDR3 proteins give one entry, which carries the most common genes and DNA. What appears here as the V and J calls and clone size reflects TCRdb's work, not the paper's. The sample table holds over a million distinct CDR3 sequences, of which 36% were seen once. The ten top clones hold around 10% of the sample.

The data stem from a study of Graves' ophthalmopathy and Graves' hyperthyroidism (dated by TCRdb to 2017 to 2018). Regarding the study in general: Hyperthyroidism was considered stable if no progression to ophthalmopathy occurred within 18 months of follow-up. An independent validation cohort comprised 18 hyperthyroidism patients and about 16 patients who later progressed from hyperthyroidism to ophthalmopathy. After sampling, hyperthyroidism patients received methimazole starting at 30 mg daily, and ophthalmopathy patients received high-dose intravenous methylprednisolone. A discovery set of 95 to 100 patients (43 ophthalmopathy, 55 to 60 stable hyperthyroidism) was enrolled to explore V-J signatures distinguishing ophthalmopathy from hyperthyroidism. In total, some 130 blood samples were TCR-sequenced: fewer than 50 ophthalmopathy, 75 hyperthyroidism and some 17 hyperthyroidism-to-ophthalmopathy patients. In 6 or 7 hyperthyroidism patients, T-cell repertoires of thyroid tissue and blood were compared. The study used TCR beta repertoire signatures to distinguish Graves' ophthalmopathy from Graves' hyperthyroidism and to predict progression to ophthalmopathy.

Patients with hyperthyroidism were aged 18 to 65 years, had been newly diagnosed, and had a disease duration of less than 2 months. Patients with other autoimmune diseases, uncontrolled infections, pregnancy or lactation were excluded. Diagnosis relied on clinical symptoms, serum thyroxine, TRAb, thyroid ultrasound and orbital computed tomography. Trizol reagent was used to extract the total RNA, and its quality was then checked on an Agilent 2100 Bioanalyzer. Looking up the germline V gene yields CDR1 SQVTM and CDR2 ANQGSEA. Measured from the cysteine to the phenylalanine, the CDR3 is 13 residues long. Only the CDR3 DNA stays, 39 bases, in frame from base 1. Findings and caveats that apply to the study as a whole: Most expanded thyroid clonotypes with frequency above 0.001 were also detected in blood, suggesting blood repertoires may reflect the thyroid immune response. Sample size was not predetermined statistically, and investigators were not blinded to group allocation. In cross-validation, the 13-signature model distinguished ophthalmopathy from stable hyperthyroidism with less than 90% sensitivity and approximately 81% specificity, while in the test set the corresponding values were approximately 79% and 70%. In validation, the model predicted ophthalmopathy progression with over 60% sensitivity and about 77% specificity; around twelve predicted patients were CT-confirmed with GO in a median of approximately six months.

The material sequenced was peripheral blood or thyroid tissue (not recorded which). The chain joins TRBV29-1 to TRBJ2-2, with the D gene too uncertain to name. The source is an adult man with Graves' hyperthyroidism. The DNA reads TGCACCACTGAGGTCGCGAACACCGGGGAGCTGTTTTTT. This encodes CTTEVANTGELFF.